This TCR beta chain emerged from a study of cytomegalovirus exposure and HLA in healthy donors. With 60 Vbeta and 13 Jbeta primers, the PCR was carried out. The repertoire was sequenced with immunoSEQ multiplex PCR; TCRdb's copy has only in-frame clones and lacks some. The sample lists approximately 100,000 clones; about 77% were seen once. From germline, CDR1 is SQVTM and CDR2 ANQGSEA. V lost 4 bases, J lost 6 bases, and 13 bases lay in between. This CDR3 has 13 amino acids. The sequence came from a woman aged 18-29 years in good health and CMV-seropositive. The V and J genes are TRBV29-1 and TRBJ1-5; D unclear. The sample taken for sequencing was PBMCs. CDR3 region: CSVALERGQPQHF. CDR3 DNA sequence: TGCAGCGTTGCCCTAGAACGGGGTCAGCCCCAGCATTTT.